Following are 15 T cell receptor beta chains from one sample sequenced in a study of blood T cell repertoires in COVID-19. Profiled with immunoSEQ multiplex PCR; TCRdb holds only in-frame clones, not every one. The sample includes 200,000 or so clones, 70% to 90% of them seen just once. Material for sequencing was PBMCs or T cells enriched from blood (not recorded which). Receptors originate from a woman in her thirties or forties with acute COVID-19.

This chain joins TRBV3-1 (or the pseudogene TRBV3-2) and TRBJ2-1; TRBD2 might be the D (5 bases). The CDR3 length is 16 residues. V gave up 4 bases and J gave up 11 bases, with 24 bases separating them. From germline, CDR1 is LGHDT and CDR2 YNNKEL (reference sequence). CDR3 amino acids: CASSPPRLGVPGKQFF. The CDR3, as DNA: TGTGCCAGCAGCCCCCCCCGATTAGGAGTACCCGGGAAGCAGTTCTTC.

This clone was seen just once. The rearrangement links TRBV20-1 to TRBJ1-1, with D tentatively TRBD1 (6 bases). The CDR3 has 15 amino acids. Trimming removed 3 bases from V and 3 bases from J, with 17 bases in between. From germline, CDR1 is DFQATT and CDR2 SNEGSKA (reference sequence). CDR3 bases: TGCAGTGCTAGTCCCCCCCAGGGGATGCACACTGAAGCTTTCTTT. The encoded protein is CSASPPQGMHTEAFF.

The genes are TRBV18 and TRBJ2-3; 9 bases are a match to TRBD1. This CDR3 region has 14 residues. V lost 4 bases to trimming and J lost 4 bases; unmatched junction nucleotides: 3. Germline loops: CDR1 KGHSH, CDR2 LQKENI. The CDR3 nucleotides are TGTGCCAGCTCACGGGACAGGGAGGCAGATACGCAGTATTTT. Translating it yields CASSRDREADTQYF.

This chain connects TRBV6-6 to TRBJ1-3, with D tentatively TRBD1 (6 bases). Germline V lookup: CDR1 MNHNY, CDR2 SVGAGI (reference sequence). This CDR3 region has 15 residues. Trimming removed 6 bases at V and 4 bases at J, with 16 bases between. The CDR3 here is CASRGDIQEGNTIYF. The CDR3 DNA is TGTGCCAGCAGAGGGGACATACAGGAGGGAAACACCATATATTTT.

V gene TRBV12-3 or TRBV12-4 combines with J gene TRBJ1-3; the D is unclear. The CDR3 totals 13 residues. The V gene lost 5 bases and the J gene lost 7 bases, with 12 bases spanning the gap. CDR3 sequence: CASSRPSGNTIYF. The DNA of the CDR3 is TGTGCCAGCAGTCGTCCTTCGGGGAACACCATATATTTT.

In this sample, this clone turned up once. This chain connects TRBV27 to TRBJ2-3; D remains unclear. This CDR3 comprises 15 residues. The V gene lost 4 bases and the J gene lost 0 bases, with 11 bases spanning the gap. Germline values: CDR1 MNHEY, CDR2 SMNVEV (reference sequence). The CDR3 reads CASSSWAESTDTQYF. CDR3 nucleotides: TGTGCCAGCAGTTCCTGGGCCGAGAGCACAGATACGCAGTATTTT.

The chain has TRBV18 and TRBJ1-5; 9 nucleotides agree with TRBD1. The junction had 6 bases not matched to a gene; V was cut back by 3 bases and J by 6 bases. CDR3 length equals 15 residues. From germline, CDR1 is KGHSH and CDR2 LQKENI. CDR3 amino acids: CASSPQGQGGQPQHF. As DNA, the CDR3 is TGTGCCAGCTCACCCCAGGGACAGGGAGGTCAGCCCCAGCATTTT.

The chain joins TRBV28 to TRBJ1-1; D is unresolved. The CDR3 length is 13 residues. Germline V lookup: CDR1 MDHEN, CDR2 SYDVKM. V was clipped by 3 bases and J by 3 bases, with 8 bases between them. The CDR3 nucleotides read TGTGCCAGCAGTTTCCCTCGGGACACTGAAGCTTTCTTT. Amino acid sequence: CASSFPRDTEAFF.

J is TRBJ1-1 and V is TRBV5-6, with 9 bases identical to TRBD1. Germline lookup yields CDR1 SGHDT and CDR2 YYEEEE. Losses at the gene ends were 0 bases for V and 1 base for J; bases not matched to a gene: 1. The CDR3 sequence is 15 residues long. For the CDR3, the DNA is TGTGCCAGCAGCTTGGGACAGGGGGAGAACACTGAAGCTTTCTTT. This translates into CASSLGQGENTEAFF.

Comments on this clone: One end of the junction fails to match germline, which may point to a read error. The V call is TRBV11-3, the J call TRBJ2-5; D call uncertain. The CDR3 is 14 amino acids. Germline V CDR1 and CDR2: SGHNT, YENEEA. CDR3 loop: CASSFSSGGEPQYF. In nucleotides, the CDR3 is TGTGCCAGCAGCTTTTCTTCTGGCGGAGAGCCCCAGTACTTC.

This chain uses TRBV6-1 with TRBJ1-3; 9 bases agree with TRBD1. This CDR3 region has 19 residues. V was clipped by 3 bases and J by 4 bases; unmatched bases: 16. Germline V gene lookup returns CDR1 MNHNS and CDR2 SASEGT. The CDR3 region is CASSDHVRAGTGNGNTIYF. The CDR3 DNA follows: TGTGCCAGCAGTGACCATGTTAGGGCCGGGACAGGGAACGGAAACACCATATATTTT.

The chain links TRBV29-1 to TRBJ1-2, with D hard to call. This CDR3 contains 11 residues. V dropped 3 bases and J dropped 7 bases, with 9 bases sitting between them. Germline V gives CDR1 SQVTM, CDR2 ANQGSEA. In DNA form, the CDR3 reads TGCAGCGTTGACGGGGTACCTGGCTACACCTTC. This gives the protein CSVDGVPGYTF.

This sequence joins TRBV5-1 and TRBJ2-7; D may be TRBD2 (5 bases). Germline V gene sequence: CDR1 SGHRS, CDR2 YFSETQ. The CDR3 has 14 amino acids. V lost 3 bases and J lost 0, with 10 bases in between. As DNA, the CDR3 is TGCGCCAGCAGCTCCCGGGCGGGCTCCTACGAGCAGTACTTC. Translating it yields CASSSRAGSYEQYF.

V usage is TRBV23-1 and J usage is TRBJ2-2; D gene ambiguous. TRBV23-1 is identified as an open reading frame with a role that is uncertain. The CDR3 spans 17 residues. Trimming cost V 1 base and J 6 bases, with 18 bases left between them. CDR3 region: CASSQYDTSYIAGELFF. DNA for the CDR3: TGCGCCAGCAGTCAATATGACACCAGCTATATCGCCGGGGAGCTGTTTTTT.

This clone was counted many times. The rearrangement links TRBV19 to TRBJ1-6, with 7 bases aligning to TRBD1. With 7 bases clipped from V and 8 bases from J, the junction kept 5 bases outside the gene matches. Germline values: CDR1 LNHDA, CDR2 SQIVND (reference sequence). The CDR3 covers 13 residues. The CDR3 here is CASNQGDYSPLHF. CDR3 coding DNA: TGTGCCAGTAATCAGGGGGATTATTCACCCCTCCACTTT. Complete variable domain (other parts from reference TRBV19 and TRBJ1-6): DGGITQSPKYLFRKEGQNVTLSCEQNLNHDAMYWYRQDPGQGLRLIYYSQIVNDFQKGDIAEGYSVSREKKESFPLTVTSAQKNPTAFYLCASNQGDYSPLHFGNGTRLTVT.